Listed below are T cell receptor beta chains from one sample, sequenced in a study of breast tumors, draining lymph nodes, adjacent tissues. TCRdb called the multiplex PCR reads again in MiXCR, with one record for every CDR3 protein. The sample yields tens of thousands of distinct CDR3 sequences, 35% to 40% seen once. The sample was breast tumor tissue. Receptors originate from a female donor with breast cancer. Some clones in this sample may be carry-over from other donors' samples. Both conserved end residues are part of each CDR3.

V,J,CDR3
TRBV20-1,TRBJ2-1,CSAHRDPREEQFF
TRBV5-6,TRBJ2-1,CASSLAGAGYNEQFF
TRBV12-3/TRBV12-4,TRBJ1-1,CASSLAGGTNTEAFF
TRBV29-1,TRBJ2-3,CSVETGTDTQYF
TRBV20-1,TRBJ1-6,CSARGSSYNSPLHF
TRBV10-3,TRBJ1-2,CAITVGQGGGYTF
TRBV12-5,TRBJ2-1,CASGLASGGVYNEQFF
TRBV2,TRBJ2-3,CASTPGGLAGDTQYF
TRBV29-1,TRBJ2-7,CSVELGLAGGHEQYF
TRBV15,TRBJ2-2,CATSRGVQLNTGELFF
TRBV2,TRBJ2-1,CASRGGSGRNEQFF
TRBV5-5,TRBJ1-2,CASSLEAGANYGYIF
TRBV18,TRBJ1-6,CASSPGTPGDSPLHF
TRBV11-2,TRBJ2-7,CASSLFAGGLSYEQYF
TRBV13,TRBJ1-3,CASSTGQIFSGNTIYF
TRBV5-4,TRBJ2-7,CASSSGRGLGTYEQYF
TRBV7-6,TRBJ2-3,CASSLGSGTSGTDTQYF
TRBV11-2,TRBJ2-7,CASSLDPGGYEQYF
TRBV5-1,TRBJ2-1,CASSLFPSNEQFF
TRBV28,TRBJ2-7,CASSLRGMYYEQYF
TRBV11-2,TRBJ2-7,CASSSGLAGTRTVF
TRBV29-1,TRBJ1-2,CSVGGTDYGYTF
TRBV28,TRBJ1-2,CASSFGGTGYGYTF
TRBV3-1,TRBJ1-4,CASSPKTGGGEKLFF
TRBV7-2,TRBJ2-3,CASSQPSTDTQYF
TRBV27,TRBJ2-1,CASSGGGGTRNEQFF
TRBV4-1,TRBJ2-5,CASSQSPHAETQYF
TRBV20-1,TRBJ1-5,CSARPFGRENQPQHF
TRBV3-1,TRBJ2-5,CASSQASGRSQETQYF
TRBV6-1,TRBJ1-3,CASSERTGGNTIYF
TRBV6-1,TRBJ2-7,CASSGLAGVSEQYF
TRBV19,TRBJ2-5,CASSMKMPGTGMGETQYF
TRBV19,TRBJ2-1,CASSLDPNEQFF
TRBV7-9,TRBJ2-2,CASSSPNTGELFF
TRBV28,TRBJ2-3,CATRGAGPYTDTQYF
TRBV12-3/TRBV12-4,TRBJ2-1,CASSAGQAPLRNEQFF
TRBV4-1,TRBJ1-1,CASSQGGGGSNTKAFF
TRBV28,TRBJ2-3,CASSFQEPSTDTQYF
TRBV20-1,TRBJ2-5,CSARRLAGVETQYF
TRBV12-3/TRBV12-4,TRBJ2-2,CASSLGGATGELFF